This TCR beta chain was sequenced in a study of vaccination and CD4 T cells after COVID-19. Study in general: Convalescent patients gave post-COVID blood a median approximately 100 days post-diagnosis, range 35 to 161.

A note on this clonotype: What it recognizes is unknown.

CD4+ T cells that had been cultured provided DNA sequenced with the Oncomine TCR Beta short-read assay. TCRdb itself ran the PCR reads through MiXCR, one entry per CDR3 protein. The sample lists 13,000 to 15,000 distinct CDR3 sequences, over 60% occurring once. Treatment noted: roughly ten-day PBMC culture with coronavirus spike peptide pools or control peptides (ViraFEST assay). Study observations and caveats: Sampling was limited to relatively few convalescent patients, with no early post-infection timepoints studied. For convalescent patients, a median around 89% of reactive clones surfaced exclusively after vaccination.

Per the germline V gene, CDR1 is MNHEY and CDR2 is SMNVEV (reference sequence). The V gene end was trimmed by 5 bases and the J gene end by 2 bases; junction bases not matched to a gene: 8. CDR3 length: 15 residues. The V call is TRBV27, the J call TRBJ2-5; 7 positions match TRBD2. Sequencing used CD4+ T cells from blood, cultured in vitro. The clonotype comes from a human donor who had recovered from COVID-19. CDR3: CASSRVWGGQETQYF. CDR3 in DNA: TGTGCCAGCAGTCGCGTTTGGGGAGGGCAAGAGACCCAGTACTTC.